The 11 T cell receptor beta chains below were found in one sample sequenced in a study of blood T cell repertoires in COVID-19. The assay was immunoSEQ multiplex PCR, and TCRdb's table has in-frame clones only and misses some. The sample lists 300,000 to 450,000 clones; roughly 86% were seen once. Sequenced input: peripheral blood. The receptors here all came from a woman aged 55-70 years with COVID-19, enrolled during active disease.

The chain recombines TRBV21-1 with TRBJ2-3; TRBD2, the table's D call, was not compared with the DNA. TRBV21-1 is labeled a pseudogene. This CDR3 comprises 14 residues. The CDR3 reads CATRTGEGPDTQYF. The CDR3 nucleotides are TGTGCCACGCGGACCGGGGAGGGTCCAGATACGCAGTATTTT.

This clone was counted between two and nine times. The CDR3 here is CASSRDRTNTIYF. CDR3 in DNA: TGTGCCAGCTCACGGGACAGAACAAACACCATATATTTT. The chain carries TRBV18 and TRBJ1-3; the match to TRBD1 covers 7 bases. The CDR3 consists of 13 residues. In germline, CDR1 is KGHSH, CDR2 LQKENI. After removal of 4 bases from V and 6 bases from J, the junction contained 3 bases not matched to a gene.

The genes are TRBV19 and TRBJ1-2; 8 positions agree with TRBD1. The V and J ends lost 11 bases and 2 bases, in that order; junction bases with no gene match: 4. The CDR3 loop spans 12 amino acids. Germline CDR1 LNHDA, CDR2 SQIVND (reference sequence). Here the CDR3 DNA reads TGTGCCGGACGACAGGGGAACTATGGCTACACCTTC. This codes for CAGRQGNYGYTF. Full variable domain (outside the CDR3, taken from reference TRBV19 and TRBJ1-2): DGGITQSPKYLFRKEGQNVTLSCEQNLNHDAMYWYRQDPGQGLRLIYYSQIVNDFQKGDIAEGYSVSREKKESFPLTVTSAQKNPTAFYLCAGRQGNYGYTFGSGTRLTVV.

With respect to this clone: The sample holds other DNA sequences that translate to the same CDR3. The chain is built from TRBV5-4 and TRBJ1-2, with D tentatively TRBD1 (5 bases). V lost 1 base, J lost 4 bases, and 8 bases lay in between. The CDR3 covers 13 residues. Germline V lookup: CDR1 SGHNT, CDR2 YYREEE (reference sequence). CDR3 sequence: CASSLRGSYGYTF. The CDR3 DNA follows: TGTGCCAGCAGCTTGCGGGGGTCCTATGGCTACACCTTC.

The genes are TRBV28 and TRBJ2-6, with TRBD1 matching 9 bases. The CDR3 has 21 amino acids. V was pared by 5 bases and J by 1 base, with 18 bases of the junction left unmatched. Germline V lookup: CDR1 MDHEN, CDR2 SYDVKM. CDR3 coding DNA: TGTGCCAGCAGTCCCGATTTCCGGGACAGGGCAGAGATATCTGGGGCCAACGTCCTGACTTTC. Amino acids: CASSPDFRDRAEISGANVLTF.

This chain links TRBV30 with TRBJ1-3; possibly TRBD1 for D (6 bases). V was clipped by 0 bases and J by 0 bases, with 21 bases between them. The CDR3 runs to 19 residues. Germline V gene sequence: CDR1 GTSNPN, CDR2 SVGIG (reference sequence). DNA of the CDR3: TGTGCCTGGAGTGTACGGAGGGTAGCGGGACAAAGCTCTGGAAACACCATATATTTT. It specifies CAWSVRRVAGQSSGNTIYF.

The chain couples TRBV19 to TRBJ1-3, with TRBD1 matching over 8 bases. Trimming cost V 10 bases and J 3 bases; bases outside gene matches: 5. This CDR3 spans 13 amino acids. Germline CDR1 and CDR2: LNHDA and SQIVND (reference sequence). The CDR3 bases are TGTGCCACCGGACAGGGCTATGGAAACACCATATATTTT. It encodes CATGQGYGNTIYF.

V gene TRBV4-1 combines with J gene TRBJ1-2; D ambiguous. This CDR3 contains 16 residues. Germline V gene data show CDR1 as MGHRA and CDR2 as YSYEKL. V lost 0 bases and J lost 6, with 17 bases in between. CDR3 loop: CASSQETDLMSHGYTF. In nucleotides, the CDR3 is TGCGCCAGCAGCCAAGAAACTGACTTAATGAGTCATGGCTACACCTTC.

The gene calls are TRBV6-2 or TRBV6-3 and TRBJ1-6; TRBD1 aligns across 7 bases. With 4 bases clipped from V and 0 bases from J, the junction kept 6 bases outside the gene matches. This CDR3 has 17 amino acids. Germline V gives CDR1 MNHEY, CDR2 SVGEGT. CDR3 sequence reads: CASSSGQQSSYNSPLHF. CDR3 nucleotide sequence: TGTGCCAGCAGTTCGGGACAGCAGAGCTCCTATAATTCACCCCTCCACTTT.

This clone was recorded a few times. This chain uses TRBV28 with TRBJ1-5, with TRBD1 matching 12 bases. Germline assignment: CDR1 MDHEN and CDR2 SYDVKM. The V gene end was trimmed by 6 bases and the J gene end by 2 bases; junction bases not matched to a gene: 20. The CDR3 runs to 21 residues. The CDR3 coding sequence is TGTGCCAGCAGAACTTCCCGGGACAGGGGGCGATCCCTTCAACGCAATCAGCCCCAGCATTTT. Protein: CASRTSRDRGRSLQRNQPQHF.

V is TRBV4-1 and J is TRBJ2-5, with 15 nucleotides matching TRBD2. The CDR3 runs to 17 residues. Trimming removed 6 bases from V and 5 bases from J; junction bases left unmatched: 10. Per the germline V gene, CDR1 is MGHRA and CDR2 is YSYEKL. The CDR3 is CASRLGTSGGIGETQYF. The CDR3 bases are TGCGCCAGCAGGCTCGGGACTAGCGGGGGGATTGGGGAGACCCAGTACTTC.